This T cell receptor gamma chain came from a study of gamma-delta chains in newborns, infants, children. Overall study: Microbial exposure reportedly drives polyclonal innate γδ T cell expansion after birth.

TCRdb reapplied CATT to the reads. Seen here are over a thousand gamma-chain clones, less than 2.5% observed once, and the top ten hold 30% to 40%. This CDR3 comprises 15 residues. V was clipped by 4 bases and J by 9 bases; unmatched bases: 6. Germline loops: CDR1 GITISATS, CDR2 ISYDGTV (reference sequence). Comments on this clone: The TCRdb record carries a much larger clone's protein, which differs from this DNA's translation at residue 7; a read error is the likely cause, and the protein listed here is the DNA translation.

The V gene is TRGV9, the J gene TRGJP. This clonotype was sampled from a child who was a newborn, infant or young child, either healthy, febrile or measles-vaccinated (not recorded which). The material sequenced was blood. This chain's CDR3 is CALWDEGLGKKIKVF. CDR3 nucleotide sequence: TGTGCCTTGTGGGACGAAGGGTTGGGCAAAAAAATCAAGGTATTT.